This is a list of T cell receptor beta chains from one sample in a study of CD8 T cells in Susac syndrome. TCRdb re-called the immunoSEQ multiplex PCR reads with MiXCR, one entry per CDR3 protein. Of approximately 150,000 distinct CDR3 sequences in the sample, 75% to 90% were seen once. The specimen was CD8+ T cells from PBMCs. The receptor source for this set is a human donor with multiple sclerosis. Each CDR3 is given with its conserved first and last residue.

cdr3_aa | v_call
CASSLPQELDTQYF | TRBV5-4
CSAERGFQETQYF | TRBV29-1
CASSLELDEQFF | TRBV7-9
CASSFGGREKLFF | TRBV6-6
CASSRTRVHEQFF | TRBV12-3/TRBV12-4
CASSQLTGSFADTIYF | TRBV4-3
CATSDTGTGVYEQYF | TRBV24-1
CASSYRGFNEQFF | TRBV6-5
CASRNPGQTETQYF | TRBV12-3/TRBV12-4
CSARETGGNTEAFF | TRBV20-1
CASSPSLFSSSYEQYF | TRBV12-3/TRBV12-4
CASSHTGGGGGYTF | TRBV5-4
CASSMGTRSYNEQFF | TRBV19
CASSGLAGGYTDTQYF | TRBV13
CASSWDRGLTDTQYF | TRBV12-3/TRBV12-4
CASSLVWTASGNTIYF | TRBV12-3/TRBV12-4
CASSYGSLGETQYF | TRBV6-5
CATTRDRRNTEAFF | TRBV15
CASSQVYEGRTVNYGYTF | TRBV14
CASSEALITVNQPQHF | TRBV2
CASSLVPTFYEQYF | TRBV27
CSARDPGGRTEAFF | TRBV20-1
CASSIRAGGFNEQFF | TRBV19
CASSLGAAYEQFF | TRBV7-2
CASSFSGQLNNEQFF | TRBV7-3
CASSLPPGGDGYTF | TRBV7-9
CASSFAAMGAHLTEAFF | TRBV13
CATSEFSGAYGEQFF | TRBV24-1
CASSPWDSTTDTQYF | TRBV7-8
CASVPPSGSPYNEQFF | TRBV12-5
CASSFSAWGAEAFF | TRBV27
CASSPAGSGGQETQYF | TRBV7-9
CASSLPQGVSTGELFF | TRBV7-9
CASSYVMNTEAFF | TRBV6-5
CASSSRGATEAFF | TRBV5-1
CAWSTEAGDRVDIQYF | TRBV30
CASSQGKGLAPWGGELFF | TRBV4-3
CASSSQITDTQYF | TRBV7-9
CASSHLSRNTEAFF | TRBV4-1
CSARDGGGNYGYTF | TRBV20-1
CSAAGDFEQFF | TRBV20-1
CASRLTGNLGNQPQHF | TRBV6-1
CASSHPAGANTEAFF | TRBV5-6
CASSPPDGAIQYF | TRBV28
CASAPGLYNEQFF | TRBV19
CASSLRMGTPLYQETQYF | TRBV5-4
CSVEWGFADTQYF | TRBV29-1
CASSQDGYEQYF | TRBV3-1
CASSPPSDHTDTQYF | TRBV7-9
CASSQASGSGDTQYF | TRBV4-3
CASSQTAGEYYEQYF | TRBV9
CASSLRSGDTEAFF | TRBV7-9
CASNPFRALRTEAFF | TRBV6-1
CASSPMGGDEQFF | TRBV7-9
CSARDILAGYNEQFF | TRBV20-1
CATSRERYPQETQYF | TRBV15
CASSPGTTNTEAFF | TRBV9
CATRQGSYNEQFF | TRBV19
CASSPDRQETQYF | TRBV5-4